One sample yielded the 6 T cell receptor beta chains listed below, sequenced in a study of T cells in Graves' hyperthyroidism and ophthalmopathy. TCR beta CDR3 regions were amplified from RNA transcripts. TCR CDR3 regions were first amplified by RT-PCR with HTBI primers. TCRdb re-analysed the multiplex PCR reads in MiXCR, keeping a single row per CDR3 protein. This table holds around 250,000 distinct CDR3 sequences, about 14% found once. The sequencing sample was made of blood. The receptors originated from a woman between 40 and 50 years old with Graves' hyperthyroidism that later progressed to Graves' ophthalmopathy.

The V and J genes are TRBV27 and TRBJ1-1, with D possibly being TRBD1 (5 bases). CDR1 is MNHEY and CDR2 is SMNVEV in the germline V gene (reference sequence). Trimming left V 7 bases short and J 7 bases short, with 16 bases between. CDR3 size: 13 residues. The CDR3 sequence is CASTLRRGSEAFF. DNA for the CDR3: TGTGCCAGCACCTTGAGGAGGGGAAGTGAAGCTTTCTTT.

This clonotype has a count of ten or more. V gene TRBV5-8 combines with J gene TRBJ2-5, with a tentative D call TRBD2 (5 bases). This CDR3 spans 13 amino acids. Germline CDR1 reads SGHTS; CDR2 reads YDEGEE. V lost 2 bases and J lost 4, with 9 bases in between. CDR3 region: CASSFALVETQYF. The CDR3 DNA follows: TGTGCCAGCAGCTTTGCACTAGTAGAGACCCAGTACTTC.

This clonotype appeared many times. The chain employs TRBV12-3 or TRBV12-4 and TRBJ1-5; 9 bases are shared with TRBD1. This CDR3 contains 17 residues. The J segment lost 6 bases and the V segment lost 3 bases, leaving 12 bases of the junction unmatched. The CDR3 sequence: CASSLGAYRGPGQPQHF. As DNA, the CDR3 is TGTGCCAGCAGTTTGGGGGCTTACAGGGGGCCGGGTCAGCCCCAGCATTTT.

Ten or more counts support this clonotype. The chain couples TRBV2 to TRBJ2-5, with 7 bases identical to TRBD2. Per germline, CDR1 SNHLY and CDR2 FYNNEI. V lost 2 bases to trimming and J lost 5 bases; unmatched junction nucleotides: 8. The CDR3 is 15 residues long. CDR3: CASSEIPGGGETQYF. The CDR3 DNA follows: TGTGCCAGCAGTGAAATTCCGGGAGGAGGGGAGACCCAGTACTTC.

This clonotype was counted ten times or more. The rearrangement joins TRBV7-9 to TRBJ2-4; 14 positions match TRBD2. This CDR3 comprises 17 residues. V gave up 0 bases and J gave up 11 bases; unmatched junction bases: 9. The germline V gene has CDR1 SEHNR and CDR2 FQNEAQ (reference sequence). CDR3 sequence reads: CASSLASGTSGSGVQYF. CDR3 nucleotides: TGTGCCAGCAGCTTAGCCTCCGGGACTAGCGGGAGTGGGGTTCAGTACTTC.

At least ten counts were recorded for this clonotype. The CDR3 DNA reads TGTGCCAGCAGCTTAATTCGAGAGACCCAGTACTTC. Residues: CASSLIRETQYF. The rearrangement links TRBV7-8 to TRBJ2-5; no clear D gene. Germline V gene lookup returns CDR1 SGHVS and CDR2 FQNEAQ. The CDR3 loop spans 12 amino acids. V gave up 2 bases and J gave up 4 bases, with 5 bases separating them.